This T cell receptor beta chain is from a study of regulatory T cells in long-lasting Graves disease. Study observations and caveats: With a small sample size, accuracy may have been reduced.

Described time point: persistent/refractory GD, antithyroid drugs over 5 years with positive TRAb. With RNA extracted from PBMCs as input, the TCR library was made. Diagnosis followed American Thyroid Association guidelines for Graves' disease. About this clonotype: Its specificity is not known.

Library construction for TCR beta used iRepertoire HTBI primers and Arm-PCR of CDR3 regions. TCRdb processed the multiplex PCR reads anew with MiXCR; each CDR3 protein has one entry. The sample holds hundreds of thousands of distinct CDR3 sequences; roughly 23% are singletons and the top ten take 13% to 15%. The CDR3 runs to 19 residues. In germline, CDR1 is SGHDT, CDR2 YYEEEE. Between the trimmed V and J ends, which lost 2 bases and 2 bases, there was a span of 23 bases. The material sequenced was peripheral blood mononuclear cells (PBMCs), taken when the disease was refractory, from a patient treated with antithyroid drugs. The rearrangement uses TRBV5-6 and TRBJ1-5, with D perhaps matching TRBD1 (5 bases). The TCR sequence derives from a female donor with Graves disease. This chain's CDR3 is CASSFRDARRRCRNQPQHF. The CDR3 DNA reads TGTGCCAGCAGCTTCCGGGACGCCCGCCGTCGTTGTCGCAATCAGCCCCAGCATTTT.